Listed below are T cell receptor beta chains from one sample, sequenced in a study of CXCR3-negative and CXCR3-positive naive CD8 T cells. TCRdb reworked the 5' RACE reads into one entry per CDR3 protein, no DNA. This sample's table has some 66,000 distinct CDR3 sequences. Material: naive CXCR3- CD8+ T cells from blood. These receptor sequences come from a human donor in good health. Some clones in this sample may be carry-over from other donors' samples. The CDR3 runs from the conserved cysteine through the conserved F or W.

j_gene: TRBJ2-7; v_gene: TRBV19; CDR3aa: CASSSSLGQEAYEQYF
j_gene: TRBJ2-1; v_gene: TRBV29-1; CDR3aa: CSVGAAPYNEQFF
j_gene: TRBJ1-1; v_gene: TRBV28; CDR3aa: CASNEGTEAFF
j_gene: TRBJ2-5; v_gene: TRBV6-2/TRBV6-3; CDR3aa: CASSYTARKQETQYF
j_gene: TRBJ1-6; v_gene: TRBV6-6; CDR3aa: CASSPRGPREVINSPLHF
j_gene: TRBJ2-1; v_gene: TRBV7-9; CDR3aa: CASSLGLAGLDEQFF
j_gene: TRBJ2-7; v_gene: TRBV19; CDR3aa: CASSGTRDSGTYEQYF
j_gene: TRBJ1-1; v_gene: TRBV12-3/TRBV12-4; CDR3aa: CASSLGGSEAFF
j_gene: TRBJ1-2; v_gene: TRBV4-3; CDR3aa: CASSQGTGDLYGYTF
j_gene: TRBJ2-4; v_gene: TRBV2; CDR3aa: CASSPGTGGGGRNIQYF
j_gene: TRBJ1-1; v_gene: TRBV5-1; CDR3aa: CASSPETGGNTEAFF
j_gene: TRBJ1-1; v_gene: TRBV12-3/TRBV12-4; CDR3aa: CASSPLPDAEAFF
j_gene: TRBJ2-7; v_gene: TRBV7-9; CDR3aa: CASSNGGQGAYEQYF
j_gene: TRBJ1-5; v_gene: TRBV6-6; CDR3aa: CASSYSPADNQPQHF
j_gene: TRBJ1-1; v_gene: TRBV30; CDR3aa: CAWSVRGLSGDTEAFF
j_gene: TRBJ2-1; v_gene: TRBV7-9; CDR3aa: CASSPRQGGNEQFF
j_gene: TRBJ2-7; v_gene: TRBV28; CDR3aa: CASNRAGGYEQYF
j_gene: TRBJ2-1; v_gene: TRBV7-2; CDR3aa: CASSLVYGDRVYNEQFF
j_gene: TRBJ2-7; v_gene: TRBV4-1; CDR3aa: CASTPGRGTYEQYF
j_gene: TRBJ1-1; v_gene: TRBV28; CDR3aa: CASSPLWTAVKGTEAFF
j_gene: TRBJ2-1; v_gene: TRBV12-3/TRBV12-4; CDR3aa: CASSDTGNEQFF
j_gene: TRBJ2-1; v_gene: TRBV21-1; CDR3aa: CASSRKAGGVCSAAEQFF
j_gene: TRBJ2-6; v_gene: TRBV6-2/TRBV6-3; CDR3aa: CASSYGGGSGANVLTF
j_gene: TRBJ2-1; v_gene: TRBV15; CDR3aa: CATGERGRDNEQFF
j_gene: TRBJ2-1; v_gene: TRBV6-6; CDR3aa: CASEAVLAGYEQFF
j_gene: TRBJ1-4; v_gene: TRBV5-1; CDR3aa: CASSLGNEKLFF